These 11 T cell receptor beta chains were all obtained from the same sample, sequenced in a study of cytomegalovirus exposure and HLA in healthy donors. The PCR had 60 Vbeta and 13 Jbeta primers. Clones were sequenced by immunoSEQ multiplex PCR, and TCRdb holds only the in-frame ones, with some missing. The sample has 150,000 to 170,000 clones; approximately 74% are singletons. The sequencing sample was made of PBMCs. The receptor source for this set is a man aged 18 to 29 in good health and CMV-seronegative.

This chain links TRBV11-2 with TRBJ1-6, with TRBD1 matching 8 bases. J was trimmed by 7 bases and V by 5 bases; bases with no gene match: 7. Germline lookup yields CDR1 SGHAT and CDR2 FQNNGV. This CDR3 region has 15 residues. The CDR3 DNA follows: TGTGCCAGCAGCCCCCAGGACAGGGCGAATTCACCCCTCCACTTT. Amino acids: CASSPQDRANSPLHF. Drawing the rest from reference TRBV11-2 and TRBJ1-6, the complete variable domain is EAGVAQSPRYKIIEKRQSVAFWCNPISGHATLYWYQQILGQGPKLLIQFQNNGVVDDSQLPKDRFSAERLKGVDSTLKIQPAKLEDSAVYLCASSPQDRANSPLHFGNGTRLTVT.

The chain is built from TRBV5-1 and TRBJ1-5, with D hard to call. V shed 4 bases and J shed 5 bases, with 10 bases lying between them. Germline V gene data show CDR1 as SGHRS and CDR2 as YFSETQ. CDR3 length: 13 residues. In DNA form, the CDR3 reads TGCGCCAGCAGCCCGTCCGGAGATCAGCCCCAGCATTTT. Translated: CASSPSGDQPQHF.

This clone showed up just once. This chain joins TRBV29-1 and TRBJ1-1; D not resolved. In germline, CDR1 is SQVTM, CDR2 ANQGSEA. The V and J ends lost 6 bases and 10 bases respectively, with 18 bases between them. The CDR3 is 12 amino acids. DNA for the CDR3: TGCAGCGTCGGGTCCCGAGCGGCGGTAGCTTTCTTT. Amino acids: CSVGSRAAVAFF.

Only a few counts were recorded for this clone. The chain carries TRBV27 and TRBJ2-7; 10 nucleotides line up with TRBD2. The length of the CDR3 is 13 residues. J was trimmed by 3 bases and V by 6 bases; bases with no gene match: 2. CDR1 is MNHEY and CDR2 is SMNVEV in the germline V gene (reference sequence). CDR3 coding DNA: TGTGCCAGCAGACTAGCGGGGAGCTACGAGCAGTACTTC. It is translated as CASRLAGSYEQYF.

The chain joins TRBV9 to TRBJ1-2, with 8 bases lining up with TRBD1. This CDR3 comprises 18 residues. V was pared by 4 bases and J by 3 bases, with 17 bases of the junction left unmatched. Germline V gives CDR1 SGDLS, CDR2 YYNGEE. In DNA form, the CDR3 reads TGTGCCAGCAGCACCGTCGACAGGGGTTTCCTTGTGTACTATGGCTACACCTTC. Translation: CASSTVDRGFLVYYGYTF.

V is TRBV7-6 and J is TRBJ1-1; D unclear. The CDR3 loop spans 14 amino acids. The V gene lost 10 bases and the J gene lost 0 bases, with 15 bases spanning the gap. The germline gives CDR1 SGHVS, CDR2 FNYEAQ. The CDR3 coding sequence is TGTGCCACCAGGATTACAGACATGAACACTGAAGCTTTCTTT. This translates into CATRITDMNTEAFF.

The gene calls are TRBV9 and TRBJ1-2; no firm D call. The germline gives CDR1 SGDLS, CDR2 YYNGEE. The CDR3 is 14 amino acids. V shed 0 bases and J shed 2 bases, with 8 bases lying between them. The CDR3, as DNA: TGTGCCAGCAGCGTAGCCCTCGGGAACTATGGCTACACCTTC. Its translation: CASSVALGNYGYTF.

The chain couples TRBV2 to TRBJ1-5; D is undetermined. The germline CDR1 and CDR2 sequences are SNHLY and FYNNEI. This CDR3 comprises 14 residues. V shed 3 bases and J shed 2 bases, with 8 bases lying between them. CDR3 amino acids: CASSDRVGNQPQHF. CDR3 in DNA: TGTGCCAGCAGTGATCGGGTTGGCAATCAGCCCCAGCATTTT.

V is TRBV11-2 and J is TRBJ1-1; TRBD1 might be the D (6 bases). This CDR3 is 12 amino acids long. Trimming stripped 1 base from V and 6 bases from J, with 6 bases between. Germline V CDR1 and CDR2: SGHAT, FQNNGV. The CDR3 protein is CASSLGGPEAFF. In DNA form, the CDR3 reads TGTGCCAGCAGCTTAGGGGGGCCTGAAGCTTTCTTT.

The V gene is TRBV2, the J gene TRBJ2-2; D possibly corresponds to TRBD1 (5 bases). CDR3 length: 15 residues. From germline, CDR1 is SNHLY and CDR2 FYNNEI. The V end was cut by 11 bases, the J end by 0 bases, with 16 bases between. The CDR3 spells CACSQGPTNTGELFF. DNA of the CDR3: TGTGCCTGTAGCCAGGGTCCAACGAACACCGGGGAGCTGTTTTTT.

This clone was counted between two and nine times. J is TRBJ2-7 and V is TRBV5-8, with D possibly being TRBD1 (6 bases). CDR3 size: 14 residues. Germline V CDR1 and CDR2: SGHTS, YDEGEE. V was clipped by 0 bases and J by 4 bases, with 11 bases between them. Here the CDR3 reads CASSLGGLLYEQYF. In nucleotides, the CDR3 is TGTGCCAGCAGCTTGGGGGGGCTTTTGTACGAGCAGTACTTC.